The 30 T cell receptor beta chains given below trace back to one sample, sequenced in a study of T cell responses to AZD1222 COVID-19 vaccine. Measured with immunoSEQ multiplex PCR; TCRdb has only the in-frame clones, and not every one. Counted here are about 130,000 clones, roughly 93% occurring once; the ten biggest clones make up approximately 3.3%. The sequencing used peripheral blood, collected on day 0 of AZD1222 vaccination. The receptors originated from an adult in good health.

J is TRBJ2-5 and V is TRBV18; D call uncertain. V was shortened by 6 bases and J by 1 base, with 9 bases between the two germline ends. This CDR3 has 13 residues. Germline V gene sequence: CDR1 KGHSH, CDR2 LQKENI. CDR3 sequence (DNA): TGTGCCAGCTCGGGGTCGTTCCAAGAGACCCAGTACTTC. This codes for CASSGSFQETQYF.

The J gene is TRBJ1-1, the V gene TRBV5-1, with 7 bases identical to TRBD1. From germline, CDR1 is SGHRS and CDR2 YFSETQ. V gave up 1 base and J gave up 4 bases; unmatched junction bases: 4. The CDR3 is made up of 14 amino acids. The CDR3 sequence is CASSLTGVVTEAFF. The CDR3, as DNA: TGCGCCAGCAGCTTGACAGGGGTTGTCACTGAAGCTTTCTTT.

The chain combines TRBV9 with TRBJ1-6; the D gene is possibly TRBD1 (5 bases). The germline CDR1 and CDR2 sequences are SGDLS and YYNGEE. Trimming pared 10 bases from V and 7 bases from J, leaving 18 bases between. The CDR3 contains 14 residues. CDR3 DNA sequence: TGTGCCGGCACGGAGGGGCAGACAAATTCACCCCTCCACTTT. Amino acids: CAGTEGQTNSPLHF.

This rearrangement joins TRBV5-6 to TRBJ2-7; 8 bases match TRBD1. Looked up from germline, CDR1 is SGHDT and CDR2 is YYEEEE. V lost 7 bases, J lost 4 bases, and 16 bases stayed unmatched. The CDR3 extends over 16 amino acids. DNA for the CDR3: TGTGCCAGCCATTCGGGGACAGGCCCATCGGGTTACGAGCAGTACTTC. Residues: CASHSGTGPSGYEQYF.

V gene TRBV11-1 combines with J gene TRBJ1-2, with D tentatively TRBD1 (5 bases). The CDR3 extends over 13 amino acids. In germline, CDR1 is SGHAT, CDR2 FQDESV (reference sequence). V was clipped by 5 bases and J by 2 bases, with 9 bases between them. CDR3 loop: CASSMGRNYGYTF. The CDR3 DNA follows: TGTGCCAGCAGCATGGGACGGAACTATGGCTACACCTTC.

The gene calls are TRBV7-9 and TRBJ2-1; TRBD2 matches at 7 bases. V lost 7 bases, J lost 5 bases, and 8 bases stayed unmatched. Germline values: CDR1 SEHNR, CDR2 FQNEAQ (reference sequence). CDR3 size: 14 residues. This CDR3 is CASTPQRGNNEQFF. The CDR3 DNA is TGTGCCAGCACCCCGCAGCGGGGTAACAATGAGCAGTTCTTC.

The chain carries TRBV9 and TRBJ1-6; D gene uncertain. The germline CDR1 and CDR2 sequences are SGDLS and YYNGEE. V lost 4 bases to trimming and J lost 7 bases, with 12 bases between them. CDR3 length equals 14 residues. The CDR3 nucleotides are TGTGCCAGCAGCACCGACGGTTGGAATTCACCCCTCCACTTT. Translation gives CASSTDGWNSPLHF. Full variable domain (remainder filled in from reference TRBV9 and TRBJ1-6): DSGVTQTPKHLITATGQRVTLRCSPRSGDLSVYWYQQSLDQGLQFLIQYYNGEERAKGNILERFSAQQFPDLHSELNLSSLELGDSALYFCASSTDGWNSPLHFGNGTRLTVT.

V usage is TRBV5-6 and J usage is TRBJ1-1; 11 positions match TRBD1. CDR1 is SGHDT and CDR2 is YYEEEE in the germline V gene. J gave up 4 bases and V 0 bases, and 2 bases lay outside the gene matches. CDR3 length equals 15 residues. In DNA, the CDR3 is TGTGCCAGCAGCTTGGCCGGGACAGGGGGCACTGAAGCTTTCTTT. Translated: CASSLAGTGGTEAFF.

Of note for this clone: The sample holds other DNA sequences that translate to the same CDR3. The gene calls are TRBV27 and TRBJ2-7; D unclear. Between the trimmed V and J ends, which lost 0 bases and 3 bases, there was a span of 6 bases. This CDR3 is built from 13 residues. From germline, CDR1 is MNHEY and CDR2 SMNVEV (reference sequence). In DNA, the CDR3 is TGTGCCAGCAGTTTATCACAGAGCTACGAGCAGTACTTC. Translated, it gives CASSLSQSYEQYF.

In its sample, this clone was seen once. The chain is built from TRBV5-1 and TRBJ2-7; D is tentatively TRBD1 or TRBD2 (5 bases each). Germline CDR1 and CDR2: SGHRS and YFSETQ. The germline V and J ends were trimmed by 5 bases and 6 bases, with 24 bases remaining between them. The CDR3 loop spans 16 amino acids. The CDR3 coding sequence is TGCGCCAGCAGTTATCCAAACACCGGGACGGTAGTCGAGCAGTACTTC. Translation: CASSYPNTGTVVEQYF.

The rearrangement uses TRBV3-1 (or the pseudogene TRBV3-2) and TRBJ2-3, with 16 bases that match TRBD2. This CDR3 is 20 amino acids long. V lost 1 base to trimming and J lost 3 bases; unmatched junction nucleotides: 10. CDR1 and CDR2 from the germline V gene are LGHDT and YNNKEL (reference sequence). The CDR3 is CASSQVPGLAGGLITDTQYF. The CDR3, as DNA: TGTGCCAGCAGCCAAGTACCGGGACTAGCGGGAGGGCTGATTACAGATACGCAGTATTTT.

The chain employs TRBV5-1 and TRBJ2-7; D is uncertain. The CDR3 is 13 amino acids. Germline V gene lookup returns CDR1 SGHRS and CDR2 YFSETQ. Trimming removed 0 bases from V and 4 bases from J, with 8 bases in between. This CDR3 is CASSLVVGYEQYF. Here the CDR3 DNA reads TGCGCCAGCAGCTTGGTCGTGGGGTACGAGCAGTACTTC. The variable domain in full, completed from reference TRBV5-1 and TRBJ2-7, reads KAGVTQTPRYLIKTRGQQVTLSCSPISGHRSVSWYQQTPGQGLQFLFEYFSETQRNKGNFPGRFSGRQFSNSRSEMNVSTLELGDSALYLCASSLVVGYEQYFGPGTRLTVT.

This CDR3 is CARCFGGNEQFF. CDR3 in DNA: TGTGCCAGATGTTTCGGAGGCAATGAGCAGTTCTTC. The chain employs TRBV12-3 or TRBV12-4 and TRBJ2-1; D might be TRBD2 (5 bases). V was cut by 9 bases and J by 6 bases, with 12 bases left in between. The CDR3 consists of 12 residues.

CDR3 protein: CASSYRGLLQPQHF. The CDR3 DNA reads as TGTGCCAGCAGTTACAGGGGTTTGCTTCAGCCCCAGCATTTT. The V and J genes are TRBV2 and TRBJ1-5; 7 bases are a match to TRBD1. CDR1 is SNHLY, CDR2 FYNNEI, per germline. The CDR3 spans 14 residues. Losses at the gene ends were 5 bases for V and 6 bases for J; bases not matched to a gene: 7.

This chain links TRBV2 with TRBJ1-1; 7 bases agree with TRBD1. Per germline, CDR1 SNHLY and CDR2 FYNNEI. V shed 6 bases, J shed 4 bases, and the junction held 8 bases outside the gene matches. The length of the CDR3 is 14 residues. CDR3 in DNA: TGTGCCAGCAGCGTCGCCAGGGGGGCCACTGAAGCTTTCTTT. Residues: CASSVARGATEAFF.

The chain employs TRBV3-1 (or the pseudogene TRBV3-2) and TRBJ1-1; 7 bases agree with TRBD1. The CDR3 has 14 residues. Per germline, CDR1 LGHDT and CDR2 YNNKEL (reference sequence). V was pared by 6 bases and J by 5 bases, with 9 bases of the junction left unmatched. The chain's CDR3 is CASRLRQGWTEAFF. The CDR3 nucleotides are TGTGCCAGCAGACTAAGACAGGGTTGGACTGAAGCTTTCTTT.

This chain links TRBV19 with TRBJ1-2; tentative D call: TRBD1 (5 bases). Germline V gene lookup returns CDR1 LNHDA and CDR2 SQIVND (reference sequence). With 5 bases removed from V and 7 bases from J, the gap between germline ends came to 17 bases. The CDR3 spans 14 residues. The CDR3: CASSVPARGSGYTF. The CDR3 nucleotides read TGTGCCAGTAGTGTCCCCGCGCGGGGCAGTGGCTACACCTTC.

DNA of the CDR3: TGTGCCAGCAGTTCAGCCGGGGGCACCGGGGAGCTGTTTTTT. This encodes CASSSAGGTGELFF. This chain uses TRBV27 with TRBJ2-2; TRBD2 might be the D (6 bases). CDR3 size: 14 residues. Germline values: CDR1 MNHEY, CDR2 SMNVEV (reference sequence). V was clipped by 4 bases and J by 4 bases, with 10 bases between them.

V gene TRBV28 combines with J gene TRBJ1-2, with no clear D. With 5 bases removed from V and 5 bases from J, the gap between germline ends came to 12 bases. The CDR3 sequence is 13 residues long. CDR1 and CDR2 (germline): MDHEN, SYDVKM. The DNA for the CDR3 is TGTGCCAGCAGTCCCTGGACTGAGTATGGCTACACCTTC. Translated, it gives CASSPWTEYGYTF.

The CDR3 DNA follows: TGTGCCAGCAGTGCCCCAAGCAGGGGGTCCTACGAGCAGTACTTC. Translation: CASSAPSRGSYEQYF. This chain links TRBV28 with TRBJ2-7, with 7 bases matching TRBD1. CDR1 and CDR2 from the germline V gene are MDHEN and SYDVKM. The CDR3 is made up of 15 amino acids. Trimming cost V 5 bases and J 1 base; bases outside gene matches: 8. Using reference TRBV28 and TRBJ2-7 for the parts outside the CDR3, the full variable domain is DVKVTQSSRYLVKRTGEKVFLECVQDMDHENMFWYRQDPGLGLRLIYFSYDVKMKEKGDIPEGYSVSREKKERFSLILESASTNQTSMYLCASSAPSRGSYEQYFGPGTRLTVT.

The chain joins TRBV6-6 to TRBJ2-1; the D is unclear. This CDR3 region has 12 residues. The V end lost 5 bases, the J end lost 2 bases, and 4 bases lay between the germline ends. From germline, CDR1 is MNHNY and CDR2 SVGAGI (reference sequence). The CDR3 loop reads CASSRPYNEQFF. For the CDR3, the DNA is TGTGCCAGCAGTCGGCCCTACAATGAGCAGTTCTTC.

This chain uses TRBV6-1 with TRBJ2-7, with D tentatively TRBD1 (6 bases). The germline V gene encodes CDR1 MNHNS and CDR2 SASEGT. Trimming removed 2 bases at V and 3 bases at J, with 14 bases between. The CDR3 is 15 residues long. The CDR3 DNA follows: TGTGCCAGCAGTGAACGTCCCAGGGGCATCTACGAGCAGTACTTC. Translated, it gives CASSERPRGIYEQYF.

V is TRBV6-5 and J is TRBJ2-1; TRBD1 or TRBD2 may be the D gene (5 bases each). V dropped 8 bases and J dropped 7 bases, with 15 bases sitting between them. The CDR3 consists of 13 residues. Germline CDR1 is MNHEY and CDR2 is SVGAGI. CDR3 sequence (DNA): TGTGCCAGCCGAGGGACCGCAAGGAATGAGCAGTTCTTC. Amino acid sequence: CASRGTARNEQFF.

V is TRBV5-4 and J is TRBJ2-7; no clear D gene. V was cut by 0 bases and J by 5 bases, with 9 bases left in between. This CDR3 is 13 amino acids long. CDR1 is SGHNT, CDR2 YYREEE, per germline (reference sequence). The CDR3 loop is CASSLDVGHEQYF. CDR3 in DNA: TGTGCCAGCAGCTTGGACGTAGGCCACGAGCAGTACTTC.

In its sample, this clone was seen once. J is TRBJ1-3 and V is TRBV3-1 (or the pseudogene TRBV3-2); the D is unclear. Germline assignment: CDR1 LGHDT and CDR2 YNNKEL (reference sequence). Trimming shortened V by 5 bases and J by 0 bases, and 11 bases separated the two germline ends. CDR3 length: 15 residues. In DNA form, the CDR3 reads TGTGCCAGCAGCAACGACCCGAGCTCTGGAAACACCATATATTTT. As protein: CASSNDPSSGNTIYF.

CDR3 DNA sequence: TGTGCCAGCAGCGTAGGACAGGGGTTGAATTCACCCCTCCACTTT. It translates to CASSVGQGLNSPLHF. The chain combines TRBV9 with TRBJ1-6, with 8 bases fitting TRBD1. The V segment lost 0 bases and the J segment 7 bases; nucleotides outside the gene matches: 3. The germline V gene has CDR1 SGDLS and CDR2 YYNGEE. The CDR3 is 15 amino acids.

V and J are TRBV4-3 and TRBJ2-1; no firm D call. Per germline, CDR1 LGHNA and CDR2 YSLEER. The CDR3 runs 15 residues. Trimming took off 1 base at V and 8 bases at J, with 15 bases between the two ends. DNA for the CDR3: TGCGCCAGCAGCCAAGCCAACTCCGGCCAGGATGAGCAGTTCTTC. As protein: CASSQANSGQDEQFF.

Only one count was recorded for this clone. Written as DNA, the CDR3 is TGTGCCACCAGCAGAGCCCGAGAGTTATACGAAGCTTTCTTT. As protein: CATSRARELYEAFF. The chain is built from TRBV15 and TRBJ1-1, with D hard to call. Per germline, CDR1 LNHNV and CDR2 YYDKDF (reference sequence). There are 14 residues in the CDR3. V was shortened by 1 base and J by 8 bases, with 14 bases between the two germline ends.

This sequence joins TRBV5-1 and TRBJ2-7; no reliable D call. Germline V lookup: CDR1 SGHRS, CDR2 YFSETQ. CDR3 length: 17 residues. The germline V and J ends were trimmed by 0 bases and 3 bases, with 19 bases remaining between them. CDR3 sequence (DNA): TGCGCCAGCAGCTTGGACGCTGTCGACGGATTTCGCTACGAGCAGTACTTC. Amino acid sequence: CASSLDAVDGFRYEQYF.

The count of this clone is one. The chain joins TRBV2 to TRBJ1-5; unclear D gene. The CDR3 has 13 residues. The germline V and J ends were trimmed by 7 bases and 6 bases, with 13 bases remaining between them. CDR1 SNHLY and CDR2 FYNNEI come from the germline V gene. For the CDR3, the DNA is TGTGCCAGCAACACCGCGGGGATTCAGCCCCAGCATTTT. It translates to CASNTAGIQPQHF.